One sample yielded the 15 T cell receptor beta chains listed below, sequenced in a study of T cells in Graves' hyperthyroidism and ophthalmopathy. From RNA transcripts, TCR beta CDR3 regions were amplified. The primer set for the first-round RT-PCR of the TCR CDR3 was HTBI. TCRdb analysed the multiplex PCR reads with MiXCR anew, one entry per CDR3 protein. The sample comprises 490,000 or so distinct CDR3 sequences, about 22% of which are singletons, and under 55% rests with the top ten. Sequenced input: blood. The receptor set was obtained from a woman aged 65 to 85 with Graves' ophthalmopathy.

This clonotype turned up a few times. CDR3 in DNA: TGTGCCTGGAGTCAGCTAGAGACCCAGTACTTC. Its protein is CAWSQLETQYF. This chain joins TRBV30 and TRBJ2-5; D is uncertain. Germline values: CDR1 GTSNPN, CDR2 SVGIG (reference sequence). There are 11 residues in the CDR3. V dropped 2 bases and J dropped 4 bases, with 5 bases sitting between them. Filled out from reference TRBV30 and TRBJ2-5, the complete variable domain reads SQTIHQWPATLVQPVGSPLSLECTVEGTSNPNLYWYRQAAGRGLQLLFYSVGIGQISSEVPQNLSASRPQDRQFILSSKKLLLSDSGFYLCAWSQLETQYFGPGTRLLVL.

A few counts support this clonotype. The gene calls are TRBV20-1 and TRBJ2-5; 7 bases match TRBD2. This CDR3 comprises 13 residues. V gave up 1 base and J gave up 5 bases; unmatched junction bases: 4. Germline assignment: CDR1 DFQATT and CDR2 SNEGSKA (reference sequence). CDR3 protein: CSARVGSGETQYF. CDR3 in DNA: TGCAGTGCTAGAGTCGGTAGCGGGGAGACCCAGTACTTC.

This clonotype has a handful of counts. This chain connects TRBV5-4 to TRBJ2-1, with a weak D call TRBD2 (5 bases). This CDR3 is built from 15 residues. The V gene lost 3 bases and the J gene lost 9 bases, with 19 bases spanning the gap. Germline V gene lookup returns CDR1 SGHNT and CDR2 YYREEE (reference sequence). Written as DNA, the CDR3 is TGTGCCAGCAGCTCGGCGAGGGAATCGCTTGGTGAGCAGTTCTTC. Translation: CASSSARESLGEQFF.

The CDR3 sequence is CASSVGGSIFSYNEQFF. In DNA form, the CDR3 reads TGTGCCAGCAGCGTAGGCGGGAGTATTTTCTCCTACAATGAGCAGTTCTTC. The chain couples TRBV9 to TRBJ2-1; 7 bases are shared with TRBD2. From germline, CDR1 is SGDLS and CDR2 YYNGEE. V lost 0 bases to trimming and J lost 0 bases; unmatched junction nucleotides: 6. The CDR3 consists of 17 residues. The whole variable domain, filled in from reference TRBV9 and TRBJ2-1, reads DSGVTQTPKHLITATGQRVTLRCSPRSGDLSVYWYQQSLDQGLQFLIQYYNGEERAKGNILERFSAQQFPDLHSELNLSSLELGDSALYFCASSVGGSIFSYNEQFFGPGTRLTVL.

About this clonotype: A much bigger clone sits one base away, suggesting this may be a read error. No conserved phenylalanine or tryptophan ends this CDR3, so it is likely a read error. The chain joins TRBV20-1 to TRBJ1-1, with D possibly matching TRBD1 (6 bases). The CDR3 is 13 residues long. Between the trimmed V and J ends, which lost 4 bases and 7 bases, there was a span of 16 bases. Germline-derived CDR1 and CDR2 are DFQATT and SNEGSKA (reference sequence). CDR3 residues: CSATRREGGEAFL. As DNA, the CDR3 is TGCAGTGCTACCCGAAGGGAGGGGGGTGAAGCTTTCTTG.

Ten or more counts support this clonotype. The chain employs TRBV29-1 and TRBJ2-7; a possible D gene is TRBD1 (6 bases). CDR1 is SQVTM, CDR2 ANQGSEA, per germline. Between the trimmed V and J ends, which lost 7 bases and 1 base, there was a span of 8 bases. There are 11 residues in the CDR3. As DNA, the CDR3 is TGCAGCGCGGGACAATCCTACGAGCAGTACTTC. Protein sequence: CSAGQSYEQYF.

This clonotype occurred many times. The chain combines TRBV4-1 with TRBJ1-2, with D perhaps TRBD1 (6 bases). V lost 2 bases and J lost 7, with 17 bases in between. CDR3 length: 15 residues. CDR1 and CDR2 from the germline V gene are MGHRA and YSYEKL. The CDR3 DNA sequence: TGCGCCAGCAGCCAATTGGGGGCCCAGGAGCGTGGCTACACCTTC. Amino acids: CASSQLGAQERGYTF.

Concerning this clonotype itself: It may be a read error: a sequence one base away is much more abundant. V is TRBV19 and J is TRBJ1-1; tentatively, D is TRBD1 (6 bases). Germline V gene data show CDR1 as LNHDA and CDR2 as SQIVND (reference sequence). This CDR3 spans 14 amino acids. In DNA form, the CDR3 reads TGTACCAGTAGTAGGGCAGGGGCGAACACTGAAGCTTTCTTT. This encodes CTSSRAGANTEAFF.

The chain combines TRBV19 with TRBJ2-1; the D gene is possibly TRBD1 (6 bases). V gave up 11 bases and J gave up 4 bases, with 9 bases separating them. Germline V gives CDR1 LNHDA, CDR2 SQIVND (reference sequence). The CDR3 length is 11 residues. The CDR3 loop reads CAARGYNEQFF. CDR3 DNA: TGTGCCGCGAGGGGGTACAATGAGCAGTTCTTC.

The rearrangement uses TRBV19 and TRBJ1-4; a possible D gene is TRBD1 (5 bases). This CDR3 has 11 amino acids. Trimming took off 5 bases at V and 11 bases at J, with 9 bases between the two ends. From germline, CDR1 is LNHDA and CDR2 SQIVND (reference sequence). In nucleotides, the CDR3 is TGTGCCAGTAGTTCGGGACGGAAACTGTTTTTT. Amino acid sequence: CASSSGRKLFF.

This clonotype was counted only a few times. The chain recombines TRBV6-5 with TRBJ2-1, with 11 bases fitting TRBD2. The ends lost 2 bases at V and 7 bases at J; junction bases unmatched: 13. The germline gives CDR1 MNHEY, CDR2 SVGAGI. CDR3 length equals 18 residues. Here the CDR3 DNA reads TGTGCCAGCAGTTACCTGAGACGAACTAGCGGGAGAGGGAATGAGCAGTTCTTC. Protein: CASSYLRRTSGRGNEQFF.

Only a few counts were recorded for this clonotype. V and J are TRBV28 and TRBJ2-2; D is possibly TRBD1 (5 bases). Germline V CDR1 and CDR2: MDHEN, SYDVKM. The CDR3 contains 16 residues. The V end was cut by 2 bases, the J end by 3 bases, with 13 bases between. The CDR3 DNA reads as TGTGCCAGCAGTTTACTCTCGACAGCTCACACCGGGGAGCTGTTTTTT. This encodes CASSLLSTAHTGELFF.

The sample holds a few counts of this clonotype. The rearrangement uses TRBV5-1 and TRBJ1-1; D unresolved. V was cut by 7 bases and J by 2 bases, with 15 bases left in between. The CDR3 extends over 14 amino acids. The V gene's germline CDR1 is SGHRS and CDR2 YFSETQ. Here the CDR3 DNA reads TGCGCCAGCTGCCCCTTGGACGGTAACACTGAAGCTTTCTTT. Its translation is CASCPLDGNTEAFF.

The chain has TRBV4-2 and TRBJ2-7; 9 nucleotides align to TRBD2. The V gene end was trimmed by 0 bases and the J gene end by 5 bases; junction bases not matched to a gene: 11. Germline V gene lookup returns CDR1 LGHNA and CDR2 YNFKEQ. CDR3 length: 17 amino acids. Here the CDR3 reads CASSQERSAGGYDEQYF. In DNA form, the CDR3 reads TGTGCCAGCAGCCAAGAACGGTCGGCGGGAGGGTATGACGAGCAGTACTTC.

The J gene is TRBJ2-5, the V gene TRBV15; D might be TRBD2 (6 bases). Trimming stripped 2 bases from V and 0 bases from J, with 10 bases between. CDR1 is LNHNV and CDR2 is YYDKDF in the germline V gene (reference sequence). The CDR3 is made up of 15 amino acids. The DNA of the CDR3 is TGTGCCACCAGCAGAAGTCAGCGGGACCAAGAGACCCAGTACTTC. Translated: CATSRSQRDQETQYF.